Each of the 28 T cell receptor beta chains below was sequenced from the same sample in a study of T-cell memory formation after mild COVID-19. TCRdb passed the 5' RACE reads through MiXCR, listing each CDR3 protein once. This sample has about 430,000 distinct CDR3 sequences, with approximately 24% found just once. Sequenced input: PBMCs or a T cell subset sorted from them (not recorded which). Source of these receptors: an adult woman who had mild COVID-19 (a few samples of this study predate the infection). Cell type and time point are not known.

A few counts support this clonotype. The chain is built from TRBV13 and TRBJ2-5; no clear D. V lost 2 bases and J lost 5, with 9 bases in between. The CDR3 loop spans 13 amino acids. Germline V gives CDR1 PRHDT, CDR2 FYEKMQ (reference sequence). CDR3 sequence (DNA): TGTGCCAGCAGCTTAAGACTGGGGGAGACCCAGTACTTC. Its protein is CASSLRLGETQYF.

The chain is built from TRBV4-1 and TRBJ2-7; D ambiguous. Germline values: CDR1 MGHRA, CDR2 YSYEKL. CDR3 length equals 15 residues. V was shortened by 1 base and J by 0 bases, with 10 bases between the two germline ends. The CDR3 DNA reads TGCGCCAGCAGCCAAGGAACAGCCTTCTCCTACGAGCAGTACTTC. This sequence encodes CASSQGTAFSYEQYF.

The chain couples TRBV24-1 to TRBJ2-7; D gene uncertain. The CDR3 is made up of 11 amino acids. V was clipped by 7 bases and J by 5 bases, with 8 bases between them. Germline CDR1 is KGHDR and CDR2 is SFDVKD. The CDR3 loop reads CATRYNHEQYF. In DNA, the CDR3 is TGTGCCACCAGATACAACCACGAGCAGTACTTC.

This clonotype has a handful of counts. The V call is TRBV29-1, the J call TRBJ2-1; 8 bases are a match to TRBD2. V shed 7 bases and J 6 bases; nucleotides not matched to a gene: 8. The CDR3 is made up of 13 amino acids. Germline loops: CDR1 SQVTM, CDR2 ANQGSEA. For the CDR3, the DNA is TGCAGCGGTAGGGCGGGAGGTCTCAATGAGCAGTTCTTC. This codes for CSGRAGGLNEQFF.

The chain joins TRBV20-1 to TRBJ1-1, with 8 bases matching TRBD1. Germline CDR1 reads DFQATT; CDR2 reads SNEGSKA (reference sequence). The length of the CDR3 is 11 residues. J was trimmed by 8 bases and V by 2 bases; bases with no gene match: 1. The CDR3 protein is CSARTGGEAFF. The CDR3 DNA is TGCAGTGCTAGAACAGGGGGAGAAGCTTTCTTT.

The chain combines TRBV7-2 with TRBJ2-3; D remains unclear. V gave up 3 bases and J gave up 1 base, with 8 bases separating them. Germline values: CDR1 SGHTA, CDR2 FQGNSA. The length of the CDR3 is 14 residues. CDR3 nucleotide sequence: TGTGCCAGCAGCTTTTTAGTGGGCACAGATACGCAGTATTTT. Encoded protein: CASSFLVGTDTQYF.

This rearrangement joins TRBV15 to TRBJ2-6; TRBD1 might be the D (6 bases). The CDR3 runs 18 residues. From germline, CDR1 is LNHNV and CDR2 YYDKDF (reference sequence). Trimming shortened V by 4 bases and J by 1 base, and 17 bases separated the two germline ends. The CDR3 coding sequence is TGTGCCACCAGCAAGGAAGACAGGATCGAATCTGGGGCCAACGTCCTGACTTTC. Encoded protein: CATSKEDRIESGANVLTF.

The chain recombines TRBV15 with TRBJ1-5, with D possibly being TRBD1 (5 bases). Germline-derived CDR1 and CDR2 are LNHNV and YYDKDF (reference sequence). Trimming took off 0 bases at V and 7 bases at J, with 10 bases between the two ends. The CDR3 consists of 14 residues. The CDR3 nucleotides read TGTGCCACCAGCAGAGAGTCGGGGCGACAGCCCCAGCATTTT. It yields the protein CATSRESGRQPQHF.

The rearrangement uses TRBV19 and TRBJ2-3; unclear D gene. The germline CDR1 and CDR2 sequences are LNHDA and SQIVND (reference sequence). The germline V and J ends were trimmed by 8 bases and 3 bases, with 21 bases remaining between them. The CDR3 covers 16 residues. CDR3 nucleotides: TGTGCCAGTCGATCGGTTTACAAAGATCCGACAGATACGCAGTATTTT. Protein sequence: CASRSVYKDPTDTQYF.

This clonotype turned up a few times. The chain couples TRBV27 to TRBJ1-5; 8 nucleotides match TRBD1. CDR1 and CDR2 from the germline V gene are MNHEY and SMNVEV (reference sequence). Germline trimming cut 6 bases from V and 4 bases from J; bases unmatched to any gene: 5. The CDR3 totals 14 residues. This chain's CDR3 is CASRQQGGNQPQHF. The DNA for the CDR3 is TGTGCCAGCAGACAACAGGGGGGTAATCAGCCCCAGCATTTT.

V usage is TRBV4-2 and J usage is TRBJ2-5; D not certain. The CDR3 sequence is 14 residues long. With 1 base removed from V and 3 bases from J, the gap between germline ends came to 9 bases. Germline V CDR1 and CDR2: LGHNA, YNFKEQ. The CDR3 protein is CASSQALREETQYF. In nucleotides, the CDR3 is TGTGCCAGCAGCCAAGCCCTCCGGGAAGAGACCCAGTACTTC.

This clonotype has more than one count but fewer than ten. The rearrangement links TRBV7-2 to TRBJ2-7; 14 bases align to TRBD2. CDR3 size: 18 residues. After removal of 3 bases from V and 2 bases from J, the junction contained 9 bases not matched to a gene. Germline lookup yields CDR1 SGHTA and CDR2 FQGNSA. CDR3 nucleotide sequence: TGTGCCAGCAGCTTCACCCGGGTGACTAGCGGGAGGGCCTACGAGCAGTACTTC. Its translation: CASSFTRVTSGRAYEQYF.

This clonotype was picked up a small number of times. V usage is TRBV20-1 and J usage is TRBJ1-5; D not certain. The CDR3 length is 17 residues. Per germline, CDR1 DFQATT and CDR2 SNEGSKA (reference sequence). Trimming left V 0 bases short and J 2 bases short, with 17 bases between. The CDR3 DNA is TGCAGTGCTAGAGAGTCTCGGCGAGGGCTAGGCAATCAGCCCCAGCATTTT. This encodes CSARESRRGLGNQPQHF.

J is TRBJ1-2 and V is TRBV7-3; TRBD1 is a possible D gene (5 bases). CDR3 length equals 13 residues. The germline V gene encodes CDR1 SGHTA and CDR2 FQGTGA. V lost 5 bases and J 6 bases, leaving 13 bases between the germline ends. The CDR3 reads CASSPGREDGYTF. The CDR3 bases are TGTGCCAGCAGCCCCGGCAGGGAGGATGGCTACACCTTC.

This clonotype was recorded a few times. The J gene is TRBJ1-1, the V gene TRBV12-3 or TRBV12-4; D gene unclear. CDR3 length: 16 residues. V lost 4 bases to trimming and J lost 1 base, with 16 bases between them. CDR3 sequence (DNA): TGTGCCAGCAGTTCGCCCCCCCGGGGAAGGAACACTGAAGCTTTCTTT. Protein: CASSSPPRGRNTEAFF.

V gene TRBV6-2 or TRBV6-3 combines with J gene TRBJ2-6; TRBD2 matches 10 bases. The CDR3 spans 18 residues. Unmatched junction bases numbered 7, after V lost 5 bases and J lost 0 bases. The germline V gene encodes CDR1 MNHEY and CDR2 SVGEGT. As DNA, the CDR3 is TGTGCCAGCAGTCCAGGACTAGCGGCTCTCTCTGGGGCCAACGTCCTGACTTTC. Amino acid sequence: CASSPGLAALSGANVLTF.

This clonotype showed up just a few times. The CDR3 loop reads CASSQGVSGNGYTF. The CDR3 nucleotides read TGTGCCAGCAGCCAGGGTGTCTCGGGGAATGGCTACACCTTC. The V and J genes are TRBV7-9 and TRBJ1-2, with D tentatively TRBD1 (5 bases). Germline V gene data show CDR1 as SEHNR and CDR2 as FQNEAQ (reference sequence). V lost 5 bases, J lost 6 bases, and 16 bases lay in between. This CDR3 has 14 amino acids.

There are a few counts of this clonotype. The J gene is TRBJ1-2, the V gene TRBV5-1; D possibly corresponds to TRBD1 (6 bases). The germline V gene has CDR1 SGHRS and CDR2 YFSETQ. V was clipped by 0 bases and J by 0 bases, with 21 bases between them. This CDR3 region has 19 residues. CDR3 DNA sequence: TGCGCCAGCAGCTTGGGAAGCGTGGACAGACCCAGAGCTAACTATGGCTACACCTTC. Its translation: CASSLGSVDRPRANYGYTF.

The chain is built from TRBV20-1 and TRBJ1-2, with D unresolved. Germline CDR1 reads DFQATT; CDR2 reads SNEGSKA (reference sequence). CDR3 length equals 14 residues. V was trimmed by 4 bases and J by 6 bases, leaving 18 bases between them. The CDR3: CSAIVSGSAHGYTF. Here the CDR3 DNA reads TGCAGTGCTATCGTCTCGGGTTCGGCCCATGGCTACACCTTC.

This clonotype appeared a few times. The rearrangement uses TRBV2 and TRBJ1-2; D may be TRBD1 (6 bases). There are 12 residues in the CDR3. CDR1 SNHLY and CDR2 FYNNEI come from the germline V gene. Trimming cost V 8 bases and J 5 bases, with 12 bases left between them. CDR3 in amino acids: CASRGAFYGYTF. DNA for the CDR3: TGTGCCAGCCGGGGGGCATTTTATGGCTACACCTTC.

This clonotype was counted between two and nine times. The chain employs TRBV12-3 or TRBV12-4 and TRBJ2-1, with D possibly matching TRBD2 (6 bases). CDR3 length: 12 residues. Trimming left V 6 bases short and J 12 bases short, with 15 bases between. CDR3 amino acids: CASSKKGLTQFF. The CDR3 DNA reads TGTGCCAGCAGCAAAAAGGGACTGACGCAGTTCTTC.

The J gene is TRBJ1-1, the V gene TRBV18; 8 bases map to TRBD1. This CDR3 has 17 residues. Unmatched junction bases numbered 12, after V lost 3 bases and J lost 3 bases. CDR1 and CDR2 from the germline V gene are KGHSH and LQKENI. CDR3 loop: CASSPPRSGTGHTEAFF. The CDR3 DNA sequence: TGTGCCAGCTCACCCCCTCGGTCCGGGACAGGACACACTGAAGCTTTCTTT.

CDR3 protein: CASSPGQGRYLSQYYGYTF. CDR3 coding DNA: TGTGCCAGCTCACCGGGACAGGGTCGCTACCTTTCCCAGTACTATGGCTACACCTTC. V and J are TRBV18 and TRBJ1-2; 9 nucleotides line up with TRBD1. With 3 bases clipped from V and 3 bases from J, the junction kept 17 bases outside the gene matches. The CDR3 spans 19 residues. CDR1 and CDR2 from the germline V gene are KGHSH and LQKENI.

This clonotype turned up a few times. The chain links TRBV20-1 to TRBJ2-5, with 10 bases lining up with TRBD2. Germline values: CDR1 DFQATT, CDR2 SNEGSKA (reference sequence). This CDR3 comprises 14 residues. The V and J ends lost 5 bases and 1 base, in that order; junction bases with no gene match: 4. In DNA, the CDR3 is TGCAGTGCTTCTAGCGGGAGTGTCCAAGAGACCCAGTACTTC. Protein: CSASSGSVQETQYF.

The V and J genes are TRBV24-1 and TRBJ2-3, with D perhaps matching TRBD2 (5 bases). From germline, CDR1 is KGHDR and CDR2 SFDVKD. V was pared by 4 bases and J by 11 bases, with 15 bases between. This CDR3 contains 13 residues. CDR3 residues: CATSDERTSRQYF. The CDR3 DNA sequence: TGTGCCACCAGTGACGAAAGGACTTCTAGGCAGTATTTT.

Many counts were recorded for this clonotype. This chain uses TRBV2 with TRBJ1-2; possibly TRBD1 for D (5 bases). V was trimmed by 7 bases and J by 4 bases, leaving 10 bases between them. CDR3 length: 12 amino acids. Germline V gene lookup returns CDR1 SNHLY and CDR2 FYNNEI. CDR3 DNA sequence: TGTGCCAGCACTCGACAGCGCTATGGCTACACCTTC. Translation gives CASTRQRYGYTF.

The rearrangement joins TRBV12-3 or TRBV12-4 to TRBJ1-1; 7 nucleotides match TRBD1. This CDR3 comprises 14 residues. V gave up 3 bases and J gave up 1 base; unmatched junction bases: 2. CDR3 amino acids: CASSLGQWNTEAFF. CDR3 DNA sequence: TGTGCCAGCAGTTTGGGACAGTGGAACACTGAAGCTTTCTTT.

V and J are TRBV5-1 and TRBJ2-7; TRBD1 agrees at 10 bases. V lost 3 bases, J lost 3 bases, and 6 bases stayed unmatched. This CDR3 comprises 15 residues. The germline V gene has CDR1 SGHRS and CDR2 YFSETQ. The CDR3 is CASSSGTGDYYEQYF. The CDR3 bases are TGCGCCAGCAGCTCCGGGACAGGGGATTACTACGAGCAGTACTTC.